The clone carrying this T cell receptor beta chain was seen a few times. The antigen is unknown. Time point reported: newly diagnosed GD, antithyroid drugs for less than 3 months. There was RNA extracted from PBMCs, and the TCR library was made from it. Patients all came to the study from an endocrinology department in Xi'an, China. This entry is derived from a study of regulatory T cells in long-lasting Graves disease. General study findings and limits: Persistent Graves' patients showed a TCR diversity that was lower than that of newly diagnosed ones.

For TCR beta, libraries came from iRepertoire HTBI primers and Arm-PCR of CDR3 regions. Each CDR3 protein is one row after TCRdb ran MiXCR on the multiplex PCR reads. The sample holds 560,000 or so distinct CDR3 sequences, 15% to 20% seen once. These data were also filed under a second study, of T cells in Graves' hyperthyroidism and ophthalmopathy.

This sample comprised peripheral blood mononuclear cells (PBMCs), obtained at new diagnosis, from a patient treated with antithyroid drugs. This receptor was taken from a man between 18 and 35 years old with Graves disease.

CDR3 in DNA: TGTGCCAGCAATTTGGGTCGGCAGACCCAGTACTTC. This sequence encodes CASNLGRQTQYF. The V call is TRBV12-3 or TRBV12-4, the J call TRBJ2-5; D gene uncertain. The CDR3 loop spans 12 amino acids. V lost 7 bases, J lost 6 bases, and 12 bases lay in between.